The rows below give T cell receptor beta chains drawn from one sample of a study of regulatory T cells in long-lasting Graves disease. TCRdb called the multiplex PCR reads again in MiXCR, with one record for every CDR3 protein. Among about 620,000 distinct CDR3 sequences listed, roughly 15% were seen once. The same sample was also studied in work on T cells in Graves' hyperthyroidism and ophthalmopathy.

This sample comprised peripheral blood mononuclear cells (PBMCs), obtained at new diagnosis, from a patient treated with antithyroid drugs. Source of these receptors: a woman aged 30 to 39 with Graves disease. Each CDR3 is given with its conserved first and last residue. A D gene is named only where the DNA matches it firmly. Size is omitted from some rows. Given values are once, few, many or a class for expanded clones.

j_call | v_call | clone_size | d_call | cdr3_nt | cdr3_aa
TRBJ2-5 | TRBV20-1 | - | TRBD2 | TGCAGTGCATCAACACTAGCGATGGAGACCCAGTACTTC | CSASTLAMETQYF
TRBJ2-2 | TRBV11-2 | few | - | TGTGCCAGCAGCTTCCGACCGCCTCCAAACACCGGGGAGCTGTTTTTT | CASSFRPPPNTGELFF
TRBJ1-5 | TRBV20-1 | few | - | TGCAGTGCTCGACCCCCTATCGACAATCAGCCCCAGCATTTT | CSARPPIDNQPQHF
TRBJ2-4 | TRBV30 | - | - | TGTGCCTGGAGTGCAGCGGTTATAGCCAAAAACATTCAGTACTTC | CAWSAAVIAKNIQYF
TRBJ2-2 | TRBV12-3/TRBV12-4 | many | - | TGTGCCAGCAGTTCACAACAGGGAAATCGGATGTTTTTT | CASSSQQGNRMFF
TRBJ2-3 | TRBV20-1 | few | - | TGCAGTGCTGTGCTGTTTAGAGGCACAGATACGCAGTATTTT | CSAVLFRGTDTQYF
TRBJ2-6 | TRBV27 | once | - | TGTGCCAGCAGGAGGGGGGGAAGCTCTGGGGCCAACGTCCTGACTTTC | CASRRGGSSGANVLTF
TRBJ2-5 | TRBV7-9 | - | TRBD2 | TGTGCCAGCAGCGCCGCTGGACTAGCGGGAGGACAGACCCAGTACTTC | CASSAAGLAGGQTQYF
TRBJ2-7 | TRBV29-1 | few | - | TGCAGCGCCCTGGGGGGGGCCGCCTACGAGCAGTACTTC | CSALGGAAYEQYF
TRBJ1-3 | TRBV28 | - | - | TGTGCCAGCAGATTCAGAGATTCTGGAAACACCATATATTTT | CASRFRDSGNTIYF
TRBJ2-1 | TRBV4-1 | - | - | TGCGCCAGCAGCCAAGTGCGGGGAAGAGCCTACAATGAGCAGTTCTTC | CASSQVRGRAYNEQFF
TRBJ2-2 | TRBV19 | - | - | TGTGCCAGTAGTACCACTAATTCCGGGGAGCTGTTTTTT | CASSTTNSGELFF
TRBJ1-2 | TRBV2 | - | - | TGTGCCTCCCGCGGAGGGTACCCGGACCACTATGGCTACACCTTC | CASRGGYPDHYGYTF
TRBJ1-2 | TRBV11-2 | many | TRBD1 | TGCGCCAGCAGCCAGGGGGGACAGGGCAAGGCGGATGGCTACACCTTC | CASSQGGQGKADGYTF
TRBJ2-4 | TRBV7-6 | few | TRBD2 | TGTGCCAGCAGCAATATAGCGGGAAGTAACATTCAGTACTTC | CASSNIAGSNIQYF
TRBJ1-2 | TRBV11-2 | many | - | TGTGCCAGCAGCCAAAAGGGGATAACGGACACCTTC | CASSQKGITDTF
TRBJ1-4 | TRBV5-1 | many | - | TGCGCCAGCAGCCAAGCCCCAGGGACGGATGAAAAACTGTTTTTT | CASSQAPGTDEKLFF
TRBJ2-3 | TRBV7-2 | - | TRBD1 | TGTGCCAGCAGCCCCCGGACAGGGGCCCTCACAGATACGCAGTATTTT | CASSPRTGALTDTQYF
TRBJ2-3 | TRBV7-2 | - | - | TGTGCCAGCAGCTTCCGGGACGGCGCCTTCGGGGATACGCAGTATTTT | CASSFRDGAFGDTQYF
TRBJ1-1 | TRBV28 | many | - | TGTGCCAGCACCTCCTTAGAAGGGCGGACTGAAGCTTTCTTT | CASTSLEGRTEAFF
TRBJ1-2 | TRBV20-1 | many | - | TGCAGTGCTAGAGAGGGACCTCCCTATGGCTACACCTTC | CSAREGPPYGYTF
TRBJ2-5 | TRBV7-9 | many | - | TGTGCCATCGAAAACTGGACTCAAGAGACCCAGTACTTC | CAIENWTQETQYF
TRBJ2-3 | TRBV19 | few | TRBD2 | TGTGCCAGTAGTCCTAGCGGGATTCCATCAGATACGCAGTATTTT | CASSPSGIPSDTQYF
TRBJ1-1 | TRBV28 | - | TRBD1 | TGTGCCAGCAGCACACGGGACAGGGGGCCCCCGAACACTGAAGCTTTCTTT | CASSTRDRGPPNTEAFF
TRBJ2-7 | TRBV2 | - | TRBD1 | TGTGCCAGCAGTTGGGGACAGGTCGAGGTGCAGTACTTC | CASSWGQVEVQYF
TRBJ2-1 | TRBV15 | many | TRBD2 | TGTGCCACCGGGGACCGGACTAGGTATGAGCAGTTCTTC | CATGDRTRYEQFF
TRBJ1-3 | TRBV7-3 | - | TRBD1 | TGTGCCAGCAGCTTAAGCAGACCGGGACAGGCACTAAACACCATATATTTT | CASSLSRPGQALNTIYF
TRBJ1-2 | TRBV19 | - | - | TGTGCCAGTAGTGGAGGACAAACGACTAACTATGGCTACACCTTC | CASSGGQTTNYGYTF
TRBJ1-5 | TRBV4-1 | few | TRBD1 | TGCGCCAGCAGCCAAGAAGAGGGACAGGGGGGCCATCAGCCCCAGCATTTT | CASSQEEGQGGHQPQHF
TRBJ1-1 | TRBV29-1 | many | - | TGCAGCGTACTAACCACGAACACTGAAGCTTTCTTT | CSVLTTNTEAFF
TRBJ2-6 | TRBV5-5 | - | TRBD1 | TGTGCCAGCAGTGCGACACAGGGGACAGGGGTTTCTGGGGCCAACGTCCTGACTTTC | CASSATQGTGVSGANVLTF
TRBJ2-7 | TRBV14 | - | TRBD2 | TGTGCCAGCAGCCCACTAGCGGGAGACGTTAGAGAGCAGTACTTC | CASSPLAGDVREQYF
TRBJ2-3 | TRBV7-3 | many | - | TGTGCCAGCAGCCCGGACAGTGCCCTTGGCACAGATACGCAGTATTTT | CASSPDSALGTDTQYF
TRBJ2-4 | TRBV27 | - | - | TGTGCCAGCAGTGAATCGACGAGAACCAGTAACATTCAGTACTTC | CASSESTRTSNIQYF
TRBJ2-7 | TRBV6-1 | few | - | TGTGCCAGCCAAACAGGGACTCGCTCCGAGCAGTACTTC | CASQTGTRSEQYF
TRBJ2-7 | TRBV27 | many | - | TGTGCCAGCAGGTGCGAGCAGTACTTC | CASRCEQYF
TRBJ2-5 | TRBV27 | - | - | TGTGCCACCCCTAGAGACTACGTGGGAGAGACCCAGTACTTC | CATPRDYVGETQYF
TRBJ2-1 | TRBV20-1 | few | TRBD2 | TGCAGTGCTCCCCTAGCGGGCTACAATGAGCAGTTCTTC | CSAPLAGYNEQFF
TRBJ2-3 | TRBV7-9 | many | TRBD2 | TGTGCCAGCCGGTCTAGCGGGAGGGTATCGGATACGCAGTATTTT | CASRSSGRVSDTQYF
TRBJ2-7 | TRBV7-2 | few | TRBD2 | TGTGCCAGCAGCCGGGGACTAGCGGGAGGCCCCAGCTCCTACGAGCAGTACTTC | CASSRGLAGGPSSYEQYF
TRBJ2-5 | TRBV7-3 | once | TRBD2 | TGTGCCAGCAGCTTGGGACCCCTCGGACTAGCGGGAGATCTCGGGACCCAGTACTTC | CASSLGPLGLAGDLGTQYF
TRBJ1-1 | TRBV16 | many | TRBD1 | TGTGCCAGCAGCCCCCAGACAGGGAGCTTGAACACTGAAGCTTTCTTT | CASSPQTGSLNTEAFF
TRBJ2-2 | TRBV7-9 | many | - | TGTGCCAGCAGCATACAGGACGGGGAGCTGTTTTTT | CASSIQDGELFF